This T cell receptor (beta chain) was sequenced in a study of T cells in Graves' hyperthyroidism and ophthalmopathy. V was pared by 2 bases and J by 1 base, with 11 bases between. Germline V gene data show CDR1 as MDHEN and CDR2 as SYDVKM. The length of the CDR3 is 15 residues. At least ten counts were recorded for this clonotype. The study defined stable Graves' hyperthyroidism as no ophthalmopathy progression within 18 months. There were TCR beta CDR3 regions amplified from RNA transcripts. HTBI primers were used for first-round RT-PCR of the TCR CDR3. TCRdb redid the calling of the multiplex PCR reads with MiXCR, one entry per CDR3 protein. Of around 620,000 distinct CDR3 sequences detected, about 16% appear once; the ten largest clones hold 3% to 4.5%.

The clonotype originates from a woman aged 25 to 39 with Graves' hyperthyroidism. Sequenced input: blood. The chain has TRBV28 and TRBJ1-1; D might be TRBD1 (6 bases). The CDR3 bases are TGTGCCAGCAGTTTACCCGGACAGAAGAACACTGAAGCTTTCTTT. Protein product: CASSLPGQKNTEAFF.